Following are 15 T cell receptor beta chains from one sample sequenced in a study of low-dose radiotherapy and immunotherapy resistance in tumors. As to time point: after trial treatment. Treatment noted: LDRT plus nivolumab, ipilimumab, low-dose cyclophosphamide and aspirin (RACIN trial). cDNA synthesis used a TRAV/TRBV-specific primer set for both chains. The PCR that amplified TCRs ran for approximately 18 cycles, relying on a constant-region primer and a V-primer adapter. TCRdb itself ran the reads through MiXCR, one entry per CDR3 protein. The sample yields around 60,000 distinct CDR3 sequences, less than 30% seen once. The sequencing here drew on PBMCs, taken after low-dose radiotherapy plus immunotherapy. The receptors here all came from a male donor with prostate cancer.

CDR3 sequence: CASSPGLARETQYF. The CDR3 bases are TGCGCCAGCAGCCCGGGACTAGCGAGAGAGACCCAGTACTTC. V is TRBV4-1 and J is TRBJ2-5; 10 bases agree with TRBD2. V was pared by 4 bases and J by 4 bases, with 3 bases of the junction left unmatched. Germline loops: CDR1 MGHRA, CDR2 YSYEKL. This CDR3 has 14 amino acids.

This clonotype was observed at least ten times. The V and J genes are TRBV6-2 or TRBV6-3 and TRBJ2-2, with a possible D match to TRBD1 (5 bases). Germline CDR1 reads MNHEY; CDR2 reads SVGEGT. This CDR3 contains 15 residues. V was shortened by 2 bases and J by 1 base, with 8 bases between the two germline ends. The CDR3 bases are TGTGCCAGCAGTTACGTACAGGAGAACACCGGGGAGCTGTTTTTT. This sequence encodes CASSYVQENTGELFF.

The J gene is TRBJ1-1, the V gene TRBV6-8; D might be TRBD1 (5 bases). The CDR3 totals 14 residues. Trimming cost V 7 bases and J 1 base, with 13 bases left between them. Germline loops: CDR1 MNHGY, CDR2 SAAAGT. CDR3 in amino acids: CASKEGRANTEAFF. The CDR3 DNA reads TGTGCCAGCAAAGAGGGACGGGCGAACACTGAAGCTTTCTTT.

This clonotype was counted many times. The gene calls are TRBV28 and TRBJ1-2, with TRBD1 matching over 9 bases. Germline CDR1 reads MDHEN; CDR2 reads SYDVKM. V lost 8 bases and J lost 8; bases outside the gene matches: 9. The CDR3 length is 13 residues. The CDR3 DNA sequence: TGTGCCAGCGCACACAGGGGGCGCCAGGGCTACACCTTC. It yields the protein CASAHRGRQGYTF.

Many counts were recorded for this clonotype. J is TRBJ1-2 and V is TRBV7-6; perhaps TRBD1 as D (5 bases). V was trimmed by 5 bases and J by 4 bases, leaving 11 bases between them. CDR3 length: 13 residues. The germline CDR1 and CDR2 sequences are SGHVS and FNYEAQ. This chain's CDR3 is CASSTRGGYGYTF. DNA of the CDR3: TGTGCCAGCAGCACGCGGGGGGGCTATGGCTACACCTTC.

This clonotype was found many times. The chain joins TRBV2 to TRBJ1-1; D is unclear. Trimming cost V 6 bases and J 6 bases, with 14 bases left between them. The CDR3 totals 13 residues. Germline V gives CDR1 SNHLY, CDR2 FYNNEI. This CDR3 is CASRPEGWAEAFF. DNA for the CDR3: TGTGCCAGCAGACCGGAGGGCTGGGCTGAAGCTTTCTTT. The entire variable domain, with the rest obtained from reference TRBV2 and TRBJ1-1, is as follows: EPEVTQTPSHQVTQMGQEVILRCVPISNHLYFYWYRQILGQKVEFLVSFYNNEISEKSEIFDDQFSVERPDGSNFTLKIRSTKLEDSAMYFCASRPEGWAEAFFGQGTRLTVV.

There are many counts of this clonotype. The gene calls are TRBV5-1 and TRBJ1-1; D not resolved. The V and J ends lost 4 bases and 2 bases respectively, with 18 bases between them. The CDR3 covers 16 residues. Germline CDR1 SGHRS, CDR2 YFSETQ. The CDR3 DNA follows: TGCGCCAGCAGCGGGCAGGTCAGCATCTCAAACACTGAAGCTTTCTTT. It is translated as CASSGQVSISNTEAFF. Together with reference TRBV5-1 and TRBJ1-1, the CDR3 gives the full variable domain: KAGVTQTPRYLIKTRGQQVTLSCSPISGHRSVSWYQQTPGQGLQFLFEYFSETQRNKGNFPGRFSGRQFSNSRSEMNVSTLELGDSALYLCASSGQVSISNTEAFFGQGTRLTVV.

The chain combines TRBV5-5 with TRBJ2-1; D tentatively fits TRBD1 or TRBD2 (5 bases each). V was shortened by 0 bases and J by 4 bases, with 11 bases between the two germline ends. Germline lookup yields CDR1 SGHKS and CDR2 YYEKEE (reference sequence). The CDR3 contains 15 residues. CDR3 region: CASSLGPGLYNEQFF. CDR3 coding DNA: TGTGCCAGCAGCTTGGGTCCGGGGCTGTACAATGAGCAGTTCTTC.

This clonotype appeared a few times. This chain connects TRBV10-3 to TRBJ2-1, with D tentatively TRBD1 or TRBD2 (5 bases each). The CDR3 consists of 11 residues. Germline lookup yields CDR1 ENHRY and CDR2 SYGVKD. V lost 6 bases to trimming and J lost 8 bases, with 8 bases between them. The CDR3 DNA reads TGTGCCATCAGGGGGGTTGATGAGCAGTTCTTC. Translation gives CAIRGVDEQFF.

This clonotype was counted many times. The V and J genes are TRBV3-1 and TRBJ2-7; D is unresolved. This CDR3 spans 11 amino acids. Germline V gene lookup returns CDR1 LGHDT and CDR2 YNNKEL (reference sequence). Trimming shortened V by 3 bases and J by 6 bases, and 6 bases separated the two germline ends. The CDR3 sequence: CASSQKREQYF. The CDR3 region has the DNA TGTGCCAGCAGCCAGAAGCGCGAGCAGTACTTC.

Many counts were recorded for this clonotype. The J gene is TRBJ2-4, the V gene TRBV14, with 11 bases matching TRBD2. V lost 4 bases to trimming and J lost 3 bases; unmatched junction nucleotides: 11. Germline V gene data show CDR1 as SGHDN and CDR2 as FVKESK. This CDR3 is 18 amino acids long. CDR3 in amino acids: CASSLRLAGRVGKNIQYF. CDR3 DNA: TGTGCCAGCAGCCTCAGACTAGCGGGGCGGGTCGGCAAAAACATTCAGTACTTC.

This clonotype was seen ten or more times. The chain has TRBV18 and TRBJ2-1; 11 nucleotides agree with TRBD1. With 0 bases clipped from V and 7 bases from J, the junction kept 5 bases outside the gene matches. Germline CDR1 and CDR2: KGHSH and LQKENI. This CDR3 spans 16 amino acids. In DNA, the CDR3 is TGTGCCAGCTCACCACCGATCGGGACAGGGGGAAATGAGCAGTTCTTC. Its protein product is CASSPPIGTGGNEQFF.

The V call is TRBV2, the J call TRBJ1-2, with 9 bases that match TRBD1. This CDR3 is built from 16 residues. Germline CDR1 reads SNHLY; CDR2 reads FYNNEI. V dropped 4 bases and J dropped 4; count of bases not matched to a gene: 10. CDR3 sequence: CASSGNLPGQGYGYTF. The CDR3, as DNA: TGTGCCAGCAGTGGAAACCTTCCGGGACAGGGCTATGGCTACACCTTC.

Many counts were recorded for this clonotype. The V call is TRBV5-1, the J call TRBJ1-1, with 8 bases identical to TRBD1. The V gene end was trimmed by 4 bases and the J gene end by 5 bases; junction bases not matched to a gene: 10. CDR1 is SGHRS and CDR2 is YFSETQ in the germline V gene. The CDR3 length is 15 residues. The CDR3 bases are TGCGCCAGCAGCACTACAGGGGGGGGATGGACTGAAGCTTTCTTT. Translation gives CASSTTGGGWTEAFF.

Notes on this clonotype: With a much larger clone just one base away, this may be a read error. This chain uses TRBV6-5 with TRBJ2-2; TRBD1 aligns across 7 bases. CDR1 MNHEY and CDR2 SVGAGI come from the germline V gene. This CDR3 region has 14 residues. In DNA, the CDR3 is TGTGTCAGCAGCAGACAGGGGAACACCGGGGAGCTGTTTTTT. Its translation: CVSSRQGNTGELFF.